The 20 T cell receptor beta chains below all came from one sample that was sequenced in a study of control samples from healthy donors and cancer patients. Using immunoSEQ multiplex PCR, the repertoire was profiled, and TCRdb retains in-frame clones only, with some absent. The sample shows more than 100,000 clones, roughly nine tenths of them seen only once. Sample: PBMCs. Source of these receptors: a man in his fifties or sixties with head and neck cancer.

This chain uses TRBV28 with TRBJ2-5, with D possibly being TRBD1 (6 bases). Germline V lookup: CDR1 MDHEN, CDR2 SYDVKM. Trimming took 2 bases from V and 5 from J, leaving 15 bases between them. The length of the CDR3 is 15 residues. This CDR3 reads CASSLRDIASETQYF. CDR3 sequence (DNA): TGTGCCAGCAGTTTAAGGGACATCGCCTCGGAGACCCAGTACTTC.

The chain carries TRBV10-2 and TRBJ2-7; D unresolved. This CDR3 region has 14 residues. Trimming removed 10 bases from V and 0 bases from J, with 16 bases in between. Germline V gene sequence: CDR1 WSHSY, CDR2 SAAADI. The CDR3 DNA sequence: TGCGCCACAGCCGGAGCAGGAAGCTCCTACGAGCAGTACTTC. Protein: CATAGAGSSYEQYF.

The chain joins TRBV10-3 to TRBJ2-2, with TRBD2 matching 13 bases. From germline, CDR1 is ENHRY and CDR2 SYGVKD. CDR3 length: 17 amino acids. J lost 8 bases, V lost 5 bases, and 11 bases had no gene match. This CDR3 is CAISSGTSGKYRGELFF. CDR3 DNA: TGTGCCATCAGTTCCGGGACTAGCGGGAAATACCGGGGGGAGCTGTTTTTT.

The rearrangement uses TRBV28 and TRBJ1-2; D gene ambiguous. The CDR3 sequence is 13 residues long. V lost 5 bases, J lost 0 bases, and 7 bases lay in between. The germline V gene has CDR1 MDHEN and CDR2 SYDVKM. CDR3 amino acids: CASSTTANYGYTF. As DNA, the CDR3 is TGTGCCAGCAGTACCACAGCTAACTATGGCTACACCTTC.

This clone was counted only a few times. The chain couples TRBV6-2 or TRBV6-3 to TRBJ2-1, with TRBD2 as a possible D gene (6 bases). The germline V gene has CDR1 MNHEY and CDR2 SVGEGT. The CDR3 is 14 residues long. Deletions cut 3 bases from V and 8 bases from J, with 14 bases between. The CDR3 DNA follows: TGTGCCAGCAGTTATTTTAGTGGGGGGTATGAGCAGTTCTTC. Its protein product is CASSYFSGGYEQFF.

V gene TRBV29-1 combines with J gene TRBJ2-3; D not resolved. V was pared by 7 bases and J by 5 bases, with 13 bases between. Germline CDR1 is SQVTM and CDR2 is ANQGSEA. The CDR3 spans 12 residues. CDR3 in amino acids: CSAAPSGDTQYF. The CDR3 DNA follows: TGCAGCGCCGCGCCTTCGGGAGATACGCAGTATTTT.

V is TRBV14 and J is TRBJ1-2, with D possibly being TRBD1 (5 bases). This CDR3 comprises 13 residues. Trimming shortened V by 0 bases and J by 7 bases, and 9 bases separated the two germline ends. Looked up from germline, CDR1 is SGHDN and CDR2 is FVKESK. CDR3 region: CASSQDRGSGYTF. CDR3 in DNA: TGTGCCAGCAGCCAAGATAGGGGCTCTGGCTACACCTTC.

The chain is built from TRBV29-1 and TRBJ1-2; D is undetermined. CDR3 length: 14 amino acids. Germline V lookup: CDR1 SQVTM, CDR2 ANQGSEA. V gave up 1 base and J gave up 3 bases, with 12 bases separating them. The CDR3 sequence: CSVEGRVEDYGYTF. The CDR3 nucleotides read TGCAGCGTTGAAGGGAGGGTGGAGGACTATGGCTACACCTTC.

The rearrangement uses TRBV10-1 and TRBJ2-3; 10 nucleotides agree with TRBD2. V shed 3 bases and J 4 bases; nucleotides not matched to a gene: 7. Germline-derived CDR1 and CDR2 are WNHNN and SYGVQD (reference sequence). The CDR3 has 16 residues. CDR3 DNA: TGCGCCAGCAGTGACCCGAGCGGGAGGGCCCCAGATACGCAGTATTTT. This encodes CASSDPSGRAPDTQYF.

This clone was recorded once. This sequence joins TRBV19 and TRBJ2-3, with D possibly TRBD1 on 5 matching bases. Germline CDR1 is LNHDA and CDR2 is SQIVND (reference sequence). Trimming took 2 bases from V and 4 from J, leaving 16 bases between them. The length of the CDR3 is 16 residues. CDR3 nucleotides: TGTGCCAGTAGTATACTCTTAGGGGCGAGTCCAGATACGCAGTATTTT. This codes for CASSILLGASPDTQYF.

This chain uses TRBV7-9 with TRBJ2-3, with TRBD1 identical over 12 bases. With V trimmed by 6 bases and J by 9 bases, 13 bases remained unmatched. CDR1 is SEHNR and CDR2 is FQNEAQ in the germline V gene (reference sequence). The CDR3 loop spans 16 amino acids. This chain's CDR3 is CASSPGDRGRVLTQYF. The CDR3 nucleotides read TGTGCCAGCAGTCCGGGGGACAGGGGGCGCGTACTAACGCAGTATTTT.

The gene calls are TRBV3-1 (or the pseudogene TRBV3-2) and TRBJ2-7, with D unresolved. V was clipped by 1 base and J by 3 bases, with 10 bases between them. The CDR3 runs to 14 residues. The V gene's germline CDR1 is LGHDT and CDR2 YNNKEL (reference sequence). CDR3 DNA sequence: TGTGCCAGCAGCCAAGTGCCGGGTGACTACGAGCAGTACTTC. Protein: CASSQVPGDYEQYF.

The chain is built from TRBV19 and TRBJ1-4, with D possibly being TRBD1 (5 bases). The germline CDR1 and CDR2 sequences are LNHDA and SQIVND (reference sequence). The CDR3 consists of 13 residues. Trimming left V 11 bases short and J 5 bases short, with 15 bases between. CDR3 nucleotide sequence: TGTGCCTCAGTGGGGCCAGGGAATGAAAAACTGTTTTTT. Protein sequence: CASVGPGNEKLFF. The full variable domain, completed using reference TRBV19 and TRBJ1-4, is DGGITQSPKYLFRKEGQNVTLSCEQNLNHDAMYWYRQDPGQGLRLIYYSQIVNDFQKGDIAEGYSVSREKKESFPLTVTSAQKNPTAFYLCASVGPGNEKLFFGSGTQLSVL.

This clone has a single count. V usage is TRBV7-6 and J usage is TRBJ2-3; possible D gene TRBD2, 6 bases. Germline values: CDR1 SGHVS, CDR2 FNYEAQ. This CDR3 contains 14 residues. Trimming took 0 bases from V and 6 from J, leaving 10 bases between them. The CDR3 region has the DNA TGTGCCAGCAGCTTAGCTAGCGGCGGGGATACGCAGTATTTT. Translating it yields CASSLASGGDTQYF.

The J gene is TRBJ2-1, the V gene TRBV2; D not resolved. Trimming removed 6 bases at V and 6 bases at J, with 12 bases between. Germline assignment: CDR1 SNHLY and CDR2 FYNNEI. This CDR3 has 13 residues. The CDR3 coding sequence is TGTGCCAGCAGCAGGCAGACTTTCAATGAGCAGTTCTTC. Translation gives CASSRQTFNEQFF.

This clone appeared a single time. The chain joins TRBV14 to TRBJ2-1; D might be TRBD2 (6 bases). Per the germline V gene, CDR1 is SGHDN and CDR2 is FVKESK. V dropped 0 bases and J dropped 8 bases, with 20 bases sitting between them. The CDR3 length is 17 residues. The CDR3 DNA reads TGTGCCAGCAGCCAAGATTCAGTGGGGGGAGGACTGGATGAGCAGTTCTTC. It codes for CASSQDSVGGGLDEQFF.

The chain carries TRBV5-8 and TRBJ2-1; TRBD1 might be the D (5 bases). The CDR3 has 17 residues. Trimming shortened V by 0 bases and J by 0 bases, and 13 bases separated the two germline ends. Germline lookup yields CDR1 SGHTS and CDR2 YDEGEE. The CDR3 sequence: CASSLAYGASSYNEQFF. CDR3 DNA sequence: TGTGCCAGCAGCTTGGCCTATGGGGCGAGCTCCTACAATGAGCAGTTCTTC.

This chain joins TRBV5-4 and TRBJ2-7; 9 nucleotides line up with TRBD2. Looked up from germline, CDR1 is SGHNT and CDR2 is YYREEE (reference sequence). The CDR3 sequence is 18 residues long. V dropped 0 bases and J dropped 7; count of bases not matched to a gene: 17. The CDR3 reads CASSLDPMGGGRAQEQYF. The DNA of the CDR3 is TGTGCCAGCAGCTTGGACCCTATGGGGGGCGGGAGGGCCCAGGAGCAGTACTTC.

This rearrangement joins TRBV18 to TRBJ2-7, with a possible D match to TRBD1 (5 bases). The germline CDR1 and CDR2 sequences are KGHSH and LQKENI. This CDR3 contains 13 residues. V lost 4 bases to trimming and J lost 2 bases, with 9 bases between them. CDR3 region: CASSQTETYEQYF. CDR3 bases: TGTGCCAGCTCACAGACAGAAACCTACGAGCAGTACTTC.

This chain links TRBV27 with TRBJ2-7; D ambiguous. Looked up from germline, CDR1 is MNHEY and CDR2 is SMNVEV (reference sequence). The CDR3 is 13 amino acids. V lost 2 bases and J 7 bases, leaving 12 bases between the germline ends. The CDR3, as DNA: TGTGCCAGCAGTTTAACTCGACCCCCGGAGCAGTACTTC. Translating it yields CASSLTRPPEQYF.